The 10 T cell receptor beta chains below come from one sample, sequenced in a study of T cells in Graves' hyperthyroidism and ophthalmopathy. It was RNA transcripts that yielded the amplified TCR beta CDR3 regions. First-round RT-PCR of the TCR CDR3 relied on the HTBI primer set. TCRdb reanalysed the multiplex PCR reads using MiXCR and keeps one entry per CDR3 protein. There are roughly 650,000 distinct CDR3 sequences in the sample; 16% occur only once, and around 3.5% lies in the top ten. The sequenced sample consisted of blood. The receptors here all came from a woman between 35 and 50 years old with Graves' ophthalmopathy.

This clonotype was counted a few times. The CDR3 nucleotides are TGTGCCAGCTGCGAGAGGGTATCCGGGGAGCTGTTTTTT. Its translation: CASCERVSGELFF. The chain recombines TRBV6-1 with TRBJ2-2; tentatively, D is TRBD2 (5 bases). CDR1 is MNHNS, CDR2 SASEGT, per germline. This CDR3 is 13 amino acids long. V lost 8 bases and J 6 bases, leaving 13 bases between the germline ends.

In its sample, this clonotype was seen many times. The V call is TRBV7-9, the J call TRBJ1-1; 8 positions agree with TRBD1. The ends lost 5 bases at V and 0 bases at J; junction bases unmatched: 14. CDR3 length equals 18 residues. Per germline, CDR1 SEHNR and CDR2 FQNEAQ (reference sequence). Here the CDR3 reads CASSDTRQGPDLNTEAFF. CDR3 bases: TGTGCCAGCAGCGATACGCGACAGGGGCCCGACTTGAACACTGAAGCTTTCTTT.

This clonotype occurred many times. The rearrangement uses TRBV28 and TRBJ2-3, with 9 bases fitting TRBD2. This CDR3 has 16 amino acids. The trim removed 4 bases at V and 3 bases at J, leaving 8 bases unmatched. Germline V gene sequence: CDR1 MDHEN, CDR2 SYDVKM. The CDR3 DNA reads TGTGCCAGCAGTTCCGTAGCGGGAGTAACGACAGATACGCAGTATTTT. It yields the protein CASSSVAGVTTDTQYF.

DNA for the CDR3: TGTGCCAGCAGCCAAGGAATGCGACAGCCCTATGGCTACACCTTC. It translates to CASSQGMRQPYGYTF. This sequence joins TRBV3-1 and TRBJ1-2; possible D gene TRBD1, 5 bases. V lost 1 base, J lost 4 bases, and 13 bases lay in between. There are 15 residues in the CDR3. CDR1 is LGHDT and CDR2 is YNNKEL in the germline V gene (reference sequence).

The chain recombines TRBV6-1 with TRBJ2-2; D tentatively fits TRBD1 or TRBD2 (5 bases each). The CDR3 loop spans 17 amino acids. V lost 6 bases and J lost 4, with 21 bases in between. In germline, CDR1 is MNHNS, CDR2 SASEGT. CDR3 amino acids: CASRRGTGIEGTGELFF. As DNA, the CDR3 is TGTGCCAGCAGGAGGGGAACGGGAATCGAGGGCACCGGGGAGCTGTTTTTT.

This clonotype came up a few times. V usage is TRBV7-9 and J usage is TRBJ1-1, with a weak D call TRBD1 (5 bases). The CDR3 runs to 14 residues. V shed 2 bases and J shed 9 bases, with 16 bases lying between them. The germline V gene has CDR1 SEHNR and CDR2 FQNEAQ (reference sequence). This CDR3 is CASSLTLGTHQAFF. The CDR3 region has the DNA TGTGCCAGCAGCTTAACCCTCGGGACTCATCAAGCTTTCTTT.

This clonotype was counted many times. The V call is TRBV7-9, the J call TRBJ2-3; 11 bases are shared with TRBD2. The germline gives CDR1 SEHNR, CDR2 FQNEAQ (reference sequence). Germline trimming cut 4 bases from V and 3 bases from J; bases unmatched to any gene: 9. This CDR3 comprises 17 residues. CDR3 DNA sequence: TGTGCCAGCAGCTCCTTAGCGGGAGGGCCTTGGACAGATACGCAGTATTTT. Its translation: CASSSLAGGPWTDTQYF.

This clonotype came up many times. The chain is built from TRBV7-8 and TRBJ1-5; D possibly corresponds to TRBD1 (5 bases). CDR1 is SGHVS, CDR2 FQNEAQ, per germline. The CDR3 is made up of 15 amino acids. Trimming took off 5 bases at V and 3 bases at J, with 14 bases between the two ends. CDR3 in DNA: TGTGCCAGCAGCGCTAGAAGGGGATCCAATCAGCCCCAGCATTTT. Its protein product is CASSARRGSNQPQHF.

This clonotype was observed once. A junction boundary mismatches the germline segment, possibly from a read error. The rearrangement joins TRBV3-1 to TRBJ2-5, with a possible D match to TRBD1 (5 bases). CDR1 and CDR2 from the germline V gene are LGHDT and YNNKEL (reference sequence). This CDR3 region has 15 residues. CDR3 nucleotides: TGTACCAGCAGCCAAGGCTCAGGGTACCAAGAGACCCAGTACTTC. Translated, it gives CTSSQGSGYQETQYF.

This clonotype was observed many times. J is TRBJ1-6 and V is TRBV2; 7 bases are a match to TRBD1. The CDR3 has 14 amino acids. Germline values: CDR1 SNHLY, CDR2 FYNNEI. V lost 7 bases to trimming and J lost 7 bases; unmatched junction nucleotides: 7. The CDR3 bases are TGTGCCAGCAAATGGGACAGAAGAAATTCACCCCTCCACTTT. This translates into CASKWDRRNSPLHF.